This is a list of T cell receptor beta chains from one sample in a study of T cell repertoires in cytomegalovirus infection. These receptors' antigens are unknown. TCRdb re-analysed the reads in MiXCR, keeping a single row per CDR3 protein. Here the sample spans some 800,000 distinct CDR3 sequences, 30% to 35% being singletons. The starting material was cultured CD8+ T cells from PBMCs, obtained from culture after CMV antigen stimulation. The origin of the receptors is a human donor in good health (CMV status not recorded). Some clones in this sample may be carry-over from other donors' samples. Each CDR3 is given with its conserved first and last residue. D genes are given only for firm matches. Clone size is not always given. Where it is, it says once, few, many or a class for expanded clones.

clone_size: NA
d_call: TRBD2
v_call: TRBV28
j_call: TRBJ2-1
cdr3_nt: TGTGCCAGCAGTTTAGGGCTAGCGGGGGCCGGCTACAATGAGCAGTTCTTC
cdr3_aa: CASSLGLAGAGYNEQFF

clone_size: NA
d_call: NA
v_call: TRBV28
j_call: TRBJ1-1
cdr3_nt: TGTGCCAGCATCCCGGCCCGGCGGACTGAAGCTTTCTTT
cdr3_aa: CASIPARRTEAFF

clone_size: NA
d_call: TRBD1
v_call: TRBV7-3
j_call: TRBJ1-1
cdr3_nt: TGTGCCAGCAGCTCCACAGGGGGCGCGAACGCTGAAGCTTTCTTT
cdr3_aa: CASSSTGGANAEAFF

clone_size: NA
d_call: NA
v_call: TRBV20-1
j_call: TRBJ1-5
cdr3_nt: TGCAGTGCCGAAAATTTTGGGCAGAGGGGTCAGCCCCAGCATTTT
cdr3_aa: CSAENFGQRGQPQHF

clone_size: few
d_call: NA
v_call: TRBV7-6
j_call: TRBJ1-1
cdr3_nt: TGTGCCAGCAGCTTAGCCTTTGGCACTGAAGCTTTCTTT
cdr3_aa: CASSLAFGTEAFF

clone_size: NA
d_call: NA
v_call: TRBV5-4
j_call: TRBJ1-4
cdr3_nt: TGTGTCTACCCCAGGGAAACTAATGAAAAACTGTTTTTT
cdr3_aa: CVYPRETNEKLFF

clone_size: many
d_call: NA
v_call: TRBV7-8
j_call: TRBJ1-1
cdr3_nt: TGTGCCAGCAGCTTATTACGGGGTGGATGGACTGAAGCTTTCTTT
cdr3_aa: CASSLLRGGWTEAFF

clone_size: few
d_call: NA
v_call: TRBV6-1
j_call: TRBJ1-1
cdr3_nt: TGTGCCAGCAAGAGGGCGAATGAAGCTTTCTTT
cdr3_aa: CASKRANEAFF

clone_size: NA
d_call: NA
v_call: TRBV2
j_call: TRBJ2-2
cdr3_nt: TGTGCCAGCAGTGAACTAAAGACAGGGAACACCGGGGAGCTGTTTTTT
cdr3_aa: CASSELKTGNTGELFF

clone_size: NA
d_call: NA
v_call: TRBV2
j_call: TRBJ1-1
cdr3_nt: TGTGCCAGCAGTGAAGGTGGGGCCTCGGGAGCTTTCTTT
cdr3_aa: CASSEGGASGAFF

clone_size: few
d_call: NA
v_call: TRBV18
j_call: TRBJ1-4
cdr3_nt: TGTGCCAGCTCACCGCCATCCGGGGGGCATCTGTTTTTT
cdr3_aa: CASSPPSGGHLFF

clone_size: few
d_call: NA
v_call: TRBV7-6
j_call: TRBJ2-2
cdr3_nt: TGTGCCAGCAGCCCTCGGCAGGGGCAGGTTTATGAAAACACCGGGGAGCTGTTTTTT
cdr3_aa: CASSPRQGQVYENTGELFF

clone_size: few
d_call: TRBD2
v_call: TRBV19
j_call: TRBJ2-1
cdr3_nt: TGTGCCAGTAGTATCTTTCGACTAGCCCTCAATGAGCAGTTCTTC
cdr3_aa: CASSIFRLALNEQFF

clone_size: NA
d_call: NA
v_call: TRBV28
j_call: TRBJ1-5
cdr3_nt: TGTGCCAGCAGTCCCACCCCCAGTAGCAATCAGCCCCAGCATTTT
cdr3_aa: CASSPTPSSNQPQHF

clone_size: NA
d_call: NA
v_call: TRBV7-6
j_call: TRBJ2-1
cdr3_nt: TGTGCCAGCAGCCAGGGGGGGACTGAGCAGTTCTTC
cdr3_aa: CASSQGGTEQFF

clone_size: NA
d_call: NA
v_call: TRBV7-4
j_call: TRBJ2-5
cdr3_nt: TGTGCCAGCAGCTTAGCGGGGAATAGTGGGACCCAGTACTTC
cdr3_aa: CASSLAGNSGTQYF

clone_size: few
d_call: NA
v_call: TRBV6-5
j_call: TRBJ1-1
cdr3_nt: TGTGCCAGCAGTTACCAAGGAAAGGCCGTGGGGGCTTTCTTT
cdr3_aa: CASSYQGKAVGAFF

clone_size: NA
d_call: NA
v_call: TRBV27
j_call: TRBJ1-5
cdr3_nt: TGTGCCAGCAGACCGGACTACAATCAGCCCCAGCATTTT
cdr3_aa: CASRPDYNQPQHF

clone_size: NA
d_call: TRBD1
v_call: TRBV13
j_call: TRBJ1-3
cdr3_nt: TGTGCCAGCAGCCCGGGACAGACTGGAAACACCATATATTTT
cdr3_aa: CASSPGQTGNTIYF

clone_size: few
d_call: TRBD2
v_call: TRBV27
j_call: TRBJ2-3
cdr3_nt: TGTGCCAGCACACTATTAGCGGGGACCACAGATACGCAGTATTTT
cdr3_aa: CASTLLAGTTDTQYF

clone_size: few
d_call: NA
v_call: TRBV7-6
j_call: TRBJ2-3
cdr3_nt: TGTGCCAGCAGCATAAGGGGGGCCACAGATACGCAGTATTTT
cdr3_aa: CASSIRGATDTQYF

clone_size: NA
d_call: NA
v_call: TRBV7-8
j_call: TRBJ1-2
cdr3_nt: TGTGCCAGCAGCTCCCGACAGAACTACACCTTC
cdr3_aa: CASSSRQNYTF

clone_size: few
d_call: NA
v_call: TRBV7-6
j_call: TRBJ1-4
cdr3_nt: TGTGCCAGCAGCAAAGGACGGCCAGAAAAACTGTTTTTT
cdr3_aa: CASSKGRPEKLFF

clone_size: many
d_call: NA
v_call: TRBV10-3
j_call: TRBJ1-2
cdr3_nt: TGTGCCATCAGTGAGGGAGAAGGCTACACCTTC
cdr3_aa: CAISEGEGYTF

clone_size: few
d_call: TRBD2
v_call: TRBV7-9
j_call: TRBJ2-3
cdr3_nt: TGTGCCAGCAGCGAGACTAGCGGCTCAAGGGATACGCAGTATTTT
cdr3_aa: CASSETSGSRDTQYF

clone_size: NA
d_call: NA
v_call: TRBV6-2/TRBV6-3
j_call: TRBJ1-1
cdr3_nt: TGTGCCAGCAGGGGGACACGGAACACTGAAGCTTTCTTT
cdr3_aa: CASRGTRNTEAFF

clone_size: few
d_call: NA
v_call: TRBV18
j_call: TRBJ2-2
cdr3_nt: TGTGCCAGCTCACCCTCAGGGAGTAACACCGGGGAGCTGTTTTTT
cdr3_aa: CASSPSGSNTGELFF

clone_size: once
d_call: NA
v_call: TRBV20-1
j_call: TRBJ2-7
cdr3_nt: TGCAGTGCTAGTGATGACAGGGAGGCTACCTACGAGCAGTACTTC
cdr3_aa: CSASDDREATYEQYF

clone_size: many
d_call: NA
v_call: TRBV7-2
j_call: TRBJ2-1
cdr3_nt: TGTGCCAGCAGAGTAGGGGAAATCCAGGTCCATGAGCAGTTCTTC
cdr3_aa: CASRVGEIQVHEQFF

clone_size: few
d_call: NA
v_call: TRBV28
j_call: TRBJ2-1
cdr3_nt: TGTGCCAGCAGTTTATCCGAGGGGTTTCAATACAATGAGCAGTTCTTC
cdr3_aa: CASSLSEGFQYNEQFF

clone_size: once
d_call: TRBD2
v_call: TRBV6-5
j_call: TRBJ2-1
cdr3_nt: TGTGCCAGCAGCCTGGGGACTATCTACAATGAGCAGTTCTTC
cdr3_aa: CASSLGTIYNEQFF

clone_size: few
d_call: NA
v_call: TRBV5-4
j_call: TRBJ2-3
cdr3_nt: TGTGCCAGCAGCTTGGGACAGGACCCGACGGTGGATACGCAGTATTTT
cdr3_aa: CASSLGQDPTVDTQYF

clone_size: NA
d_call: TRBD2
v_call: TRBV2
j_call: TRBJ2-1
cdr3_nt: TGTGCCAGCAGCCGGACTAGAACGAGTGAGCAGTTCTTC
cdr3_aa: CASSRTRTSEQFF

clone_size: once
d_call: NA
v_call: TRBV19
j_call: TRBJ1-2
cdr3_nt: TGTGCCACCTTAGACTATGACTACACCTTC
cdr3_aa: CATLDYDYTF